This T cell receptor beta chain was obtained from a study of cytomegalovirus exposure and HLA in healthy donors. The PCR had 60 Vbeta and 13 Jbeta primers. Only in-frame clones appear in the TCRdb table, and some are missing; sequencing was by immunoSEQ multiplex PCR. Counted here are about 130,000 clones, about 80% occurring once; the ten biggest clones make up 7.5% to 9.5%. Trimming stripped 0 bases from V and 4 bases from J, with 13 bases between. Germline CDR1 and CDR2: SGHRS and YFSETQ. There are 15 residues in the CDR3. The V gene is TRBV5-1, the J gene TRBJ1-2; D might be TRBD1 (5 bases). The TCR comes from a man aged 25-40 years in good health and CMV-seropositive. Sequencing was done on a sample of PBMCs. This CDR3 reads CASSLASGPVYGYTF. Here the CDR3 DNA reads TGCGCCAGCAGCTTGGCATCAGGGCCAGTCTATGGCTACACCTTC.